One T cell receptor beta chain is described in this entry. The data belong to a study of blood T cell repertoires in COVID-19. Overall study: COVID-19 samples, acute and convalescent, were from the United States, Italy and Spain. T cells, B-cell-depleted T cells, or PBMCs provided the cDNA or gDNA that served as material.

Authors' data handling: Amplification from reference gene primers served as the basis for estimated nucleated cell counts. The table came from immunoSEQ multiplex PCR; TCRdb's copy has only in-frame clones and leaves some out. V and J calls and clone size are as listed in that table; D and trimming were resolved from the DNA. The sample consists of tens of thousands of clones, 85% of them appearing once. The sample taken for sequencing was peripheral blood. The receptor was isolated from an elderly man with acute or convalescent COVID-19.

In nucleotides, the CDR3 is TGTGCCAGCAGTGAAGCTGGTTTGGGACAGGGGGCGCCAGGTCAGCCCCAGCATTTT. This translates into CASSEAGLGQGAPGQPQHF. The rearrangement joins TRBV6-1 to TRBJ1-5; TRBD1 matches at 12 bases. This CDR3 is built from 19 residues. The junction had 12 bases not matched to a gene; V was cut back by 0 bases and J by 6 bases. In germline, CDR1 is MNHNS, CDR2 SASEGT.